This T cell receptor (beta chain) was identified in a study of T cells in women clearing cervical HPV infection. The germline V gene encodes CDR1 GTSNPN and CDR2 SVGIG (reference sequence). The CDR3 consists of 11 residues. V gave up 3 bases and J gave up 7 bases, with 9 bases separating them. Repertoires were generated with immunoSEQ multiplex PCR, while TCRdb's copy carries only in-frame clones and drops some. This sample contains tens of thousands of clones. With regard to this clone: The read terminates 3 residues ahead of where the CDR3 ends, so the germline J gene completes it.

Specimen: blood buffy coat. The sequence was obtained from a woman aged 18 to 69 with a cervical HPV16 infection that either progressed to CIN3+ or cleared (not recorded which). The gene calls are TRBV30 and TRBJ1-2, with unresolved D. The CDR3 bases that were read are TGTGCCTGGAGAATCGGTGGTGGC. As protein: CAWRIGGG. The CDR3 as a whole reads CAWRIGGGYTF.